This passage covers 5 T cell receptor beta chains from one sample sequenced in a study of shared T cell receptors in the human thymus (dated by TCRdb to about 2021). The library was produced with the immunoSEQ multiplex PCR assay. Held by TCRdb, this immuneACCESS table contains in-frame sequences only and omits some clones. Under half of the omission traces to an unresolved V gene where checked; the cause of the rest is unknown. Across this sample there are hundreds of thousands of clones, with more than 75% seen only once. The ten largest account for about 0.01% of the sample. These data were also reused for a study on human thymus T cells.

Sequenced material: thymocytes. Every receptor here comes from a boy less than two years old with a congenital heart defect. Donor details come from another sample of the same person, matched by shared clones.

The J gene is TRBJ1-4, the V gene TRBV30; 7 nucleotides agree with TRBD1. Germline V gene lookup returns CDR1 GTSNPN and CDR2 SVGIG (reference sequence). The CDR3 has 14 residues. Trimming cost V 2 bases and J 8 bases; bases outside gene matches: 8. The DNA for the CDR3 is TGTGCCTGGAGTCGAGACAGGGAAAACGAAAAACTGTTTTTT. It is translated as CAWSRDRENEKLFF.

CDR3 amino acids: CASSSTPAGELFF. The CDR3 region has the DNA TGTGCCAGCAGTTCCACCCCGGCCGGGGAGCTGTTTTTT. V is TRBV27 and J is TRBJ2-2; D call uncertain. The CDR3 length is 13 residues. V shed 4 bases and J shed 6 bases, with 9 bases lying between them. Germline assignment: CDR1 MNHEY and CDR2 SMNVEV (reference sequence).

The sample holds one count of this clone. This chain links TRBV28 with TRBJ1-1; no firm D call. The CDR3 covers 12 residues. CDR1 MDHEN and CDR2 SYDVKM come from the germline V gene. V shed 8 bases and J shed 1 base, with 8 bases lying between them. The CDR3 sequence is CASHLRNTEAFF. CDR3 nucleotide sequence: TGTGCCAGCCATTTGAGGAACACTGAAGCTTTCTTT.

The chain links TRBV9 to TRBJ1-1; D remains unclear. Germline V lookup: CDR1 SGDLS, CDR2 YYNGEE. This CDR3 is built from 15 residues. Trimming stripped 3 bases from V and 1 base from J, with 13 bases between. CDR3 loop: CASSALALWNTEAFF. In DNA, the CDR3 is TGTGCCAGCAGCGCCTTGGCCCTGTGGAACACTGAAGCTTTCTTT.

This clone has only one observation. This chain connects TRBV19 to TRBJ2-3; 7 nucleotides agree with TRBD2. The V gene's germline CDR1 is LNHDA and CDR2 SQIVND (reference sequence). With V trimmed by 2 bases and J by 4 bases, 12 bases remained unmatched. This CDR3 comprises 17 residues. CDR3 DNA: TGTGCCAGTAGTATACCCTCCGGGGGGAGGGCCCCAGATACGCAGTATTTT. This codes for CASSIPSGGRAPDTQYF.